This T cell receptor beta chain is drawn from a study of cytomegalovirus exposure and HLA in healthy donors. Study findings and constraints: About 87% or about 30% of the time was how often most TCR beta V segments were productive, according to an earlier analysis. In a later analysis, TCR beta V- and J-gene trimming was associated with a missense DCLRE1C variant. CMV serostatus was the sole immune exposure data available. Overall, approximately 150 TCR beta chains were annotated as cytomegalovirus-associated.

The primer mix had 60 Vbeta and 13 Jbeta primers. Generated by immunoSEQ multiplex PCR, the TCRdb table keeps only in-frame clones and is missing some. The sample includes some 130,000 clones, around two thirds of them seen just once. About this clone: Its antigen is undetermined. Mismatch with germline at one junction end may stem from a read error.

The CDR3 covers 15 residues. Germline CDR1 and CDR2: KGHSH and LQKENI. Specimen: PBMCs. The TCR was taken from a human donor in good health. The chain joins TRBV18 to TRBJ2-2; 11 nucleotides agree with TRBD2. CDR3 sequence: CASSPRLAGTGELLF. The CDR3 nucleotides read TGTGCCAGCTCACCAAGACTAGCGGGAACCGGGGAGCTGCTTTTT.